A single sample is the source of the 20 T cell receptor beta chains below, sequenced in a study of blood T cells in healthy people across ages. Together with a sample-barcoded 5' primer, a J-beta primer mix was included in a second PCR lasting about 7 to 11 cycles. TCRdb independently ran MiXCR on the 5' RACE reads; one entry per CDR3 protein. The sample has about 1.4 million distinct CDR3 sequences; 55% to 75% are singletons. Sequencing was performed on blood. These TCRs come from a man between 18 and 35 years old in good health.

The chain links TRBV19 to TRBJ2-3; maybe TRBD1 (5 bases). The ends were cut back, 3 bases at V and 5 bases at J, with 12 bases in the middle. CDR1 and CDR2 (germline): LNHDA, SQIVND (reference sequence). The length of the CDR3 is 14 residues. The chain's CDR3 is CASSMPGLVDTQYF. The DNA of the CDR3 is TGTGCCAGTAGTATGCCAGGGCTGGTAGATACGCAGTATTTT.

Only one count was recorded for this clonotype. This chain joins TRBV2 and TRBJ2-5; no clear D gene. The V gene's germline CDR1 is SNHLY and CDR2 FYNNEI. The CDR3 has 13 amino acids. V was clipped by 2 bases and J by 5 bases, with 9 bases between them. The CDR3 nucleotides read TGTGCCAGCAGTGAAAAGAGACGGGAGACCCAGTACTTC. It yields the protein CASSEKRRETQYF.

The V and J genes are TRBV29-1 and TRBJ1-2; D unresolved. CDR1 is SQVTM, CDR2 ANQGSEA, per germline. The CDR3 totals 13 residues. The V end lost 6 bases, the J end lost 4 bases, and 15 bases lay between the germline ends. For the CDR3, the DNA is TGCAGCGTCCGAGAACATACTTCCTATGGCTACACCTTC. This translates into CSVREHTSYGYTF.

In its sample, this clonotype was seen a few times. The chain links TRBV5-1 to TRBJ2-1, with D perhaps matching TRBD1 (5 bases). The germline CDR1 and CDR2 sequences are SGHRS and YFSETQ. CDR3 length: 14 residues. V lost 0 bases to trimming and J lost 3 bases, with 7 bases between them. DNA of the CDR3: TGCGCCAGCAGCTTGGAACAGGTCTACAATGAGCAGTTCTTC. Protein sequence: CASSLEQVYNEQFF.

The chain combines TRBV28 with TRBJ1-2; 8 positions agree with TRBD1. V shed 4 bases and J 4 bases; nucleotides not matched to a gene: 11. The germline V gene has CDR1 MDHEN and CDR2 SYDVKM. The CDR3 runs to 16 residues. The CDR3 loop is CASSSYDRGFSYGYTF. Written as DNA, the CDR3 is TGTGCCAGCAGTTCATATGACAGGGGTTTTAGCTATGGCTACACCTTC.

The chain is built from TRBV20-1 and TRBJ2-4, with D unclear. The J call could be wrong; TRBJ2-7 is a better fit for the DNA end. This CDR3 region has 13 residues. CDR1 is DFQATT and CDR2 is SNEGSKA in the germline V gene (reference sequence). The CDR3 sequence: CSARDGSLHEQYF. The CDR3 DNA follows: TGCAGTGCTAGAGATGGCAGTTTGCACGAGCAGTACTTC.

The CDR3 spells CSARDGAGVRSYEQYF. The CDR3 bases are TGCAGTGCTAGAGATGGGGCGGGAGTTAGGTCGTACGAGCAGTACTTC. The rearrangement joins TRBV20-1 to TRBJ2-7; the match to TRBD2 covers 7 bases. CDR1 and CDR2 (germline): DFQATT, SNEGSKA (reference sequence). The trim removed 0 bases at V and 4 bases at J, leaving 12 bases unmatched. This CDR3 region has 16 residues.

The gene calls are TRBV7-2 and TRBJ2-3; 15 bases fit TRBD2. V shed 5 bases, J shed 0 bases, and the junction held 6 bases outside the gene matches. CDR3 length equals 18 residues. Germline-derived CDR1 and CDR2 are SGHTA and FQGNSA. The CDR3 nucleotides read TGTGCCAGCAGCCTAGGACTAGCGGGGGGGCCGAGCACAGATACGCAGTATTTT. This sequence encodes CASSLGLAGGPSTDTQYF.

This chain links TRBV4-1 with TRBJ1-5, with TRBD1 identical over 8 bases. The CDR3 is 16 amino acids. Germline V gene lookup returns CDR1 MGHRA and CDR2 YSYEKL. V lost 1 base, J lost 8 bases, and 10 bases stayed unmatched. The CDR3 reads CASSQGRGRGREPQHF. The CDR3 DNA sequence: TGCGCCAGCAGCCAAGGTAGAGGCAGGGGGCGTGAGCCCCAGCATTTT.

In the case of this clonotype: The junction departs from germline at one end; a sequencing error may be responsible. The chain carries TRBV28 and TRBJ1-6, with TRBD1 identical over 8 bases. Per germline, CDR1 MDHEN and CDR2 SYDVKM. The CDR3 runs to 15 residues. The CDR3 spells CASSLTGVGNSPFHF. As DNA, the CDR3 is TGTGCCAGCAGTTTGACAGGGGTCGGTAATTCACCCTTCCACTTT.

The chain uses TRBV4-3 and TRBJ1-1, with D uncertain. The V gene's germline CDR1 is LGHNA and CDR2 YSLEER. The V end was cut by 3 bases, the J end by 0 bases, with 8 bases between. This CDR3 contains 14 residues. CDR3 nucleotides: TGCGCCAGCAGCCAGGCTATTATGAACACTGAAGCTTTCTTT. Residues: CASSQAIMNTEAFF.

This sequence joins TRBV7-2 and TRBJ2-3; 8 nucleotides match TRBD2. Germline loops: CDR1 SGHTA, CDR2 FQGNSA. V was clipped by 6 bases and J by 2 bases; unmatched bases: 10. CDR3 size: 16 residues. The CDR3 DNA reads TGTGCCAGCAGTGACAGTGTAGCGGGGCTCACAGATACGCAGTATTTT. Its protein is CASSDSVAGLTDTQYF.

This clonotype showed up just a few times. DNA of the CDR3: TGTGCCAGCAGCTTCCGACTAGCGGGCTTTTCCTACGAGCAGTACTTC. This sequence encodes CASSFRLAGFSYEQYF. The chain combines TRBV7-2 with TRBJ2-7, with 10 bases identical to TRBD2. Germline V gene sequence: CDR1 SGHTA, CDR2 FQGNSA. The CDR3 has 16 residues. Trimming removed 3 bases from V and 1 base from J; junction bases left unmatched: 6.

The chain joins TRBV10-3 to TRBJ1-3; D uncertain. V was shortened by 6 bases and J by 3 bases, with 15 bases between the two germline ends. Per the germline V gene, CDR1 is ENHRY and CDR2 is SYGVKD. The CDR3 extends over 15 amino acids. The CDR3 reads CAISDPGRYGNTIYF. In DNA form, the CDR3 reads TGTGCCATCAGCGACCCCGGACGTTATGGAAACACCATATATTTT.

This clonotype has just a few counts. This CDR3 reads CASSVQGARVTEAFF. The CDR3 DNA sequence: TGTGCCAGCAGCGTACAGGGGGCACGTGTCACTGAAGCTTTCTTT. This chain links TRBV11-2 with TRBJ1-1; 9 nucleotides agree with TRBD1. Germline CDR1 is SGHAT and CDR2 is FQNNGV. V trimming: 5 bases; J trimming: 4 bases; junction bases outside the gene matches: 8. There are 15 residues in the CDR3.

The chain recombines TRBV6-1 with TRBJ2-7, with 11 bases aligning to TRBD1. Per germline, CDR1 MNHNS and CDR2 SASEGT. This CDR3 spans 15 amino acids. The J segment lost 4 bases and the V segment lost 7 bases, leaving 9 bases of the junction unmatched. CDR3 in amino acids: CASMEPGQGVYEQYF. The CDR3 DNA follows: TGTGCCAGCATGGAACCGGGACAGGGGGTTTACGAGCAGTACTTC.

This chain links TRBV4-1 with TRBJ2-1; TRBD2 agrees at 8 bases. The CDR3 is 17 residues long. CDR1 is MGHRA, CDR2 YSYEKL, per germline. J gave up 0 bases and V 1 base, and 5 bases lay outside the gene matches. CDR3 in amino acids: CASSQGERGSSYNEQFF. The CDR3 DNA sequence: TGCGCCAGCAGCCAAGGAGAGCGGGGGAGCTCCTACAATGAGCAGTTCTTC.

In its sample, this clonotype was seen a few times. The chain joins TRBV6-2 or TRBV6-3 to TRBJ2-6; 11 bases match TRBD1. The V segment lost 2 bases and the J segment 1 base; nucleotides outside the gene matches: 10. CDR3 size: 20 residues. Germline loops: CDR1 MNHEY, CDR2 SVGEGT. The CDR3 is CASSYPWTGGTESGANVLTF. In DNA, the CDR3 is TGTGCCAGCAGTTACCCTTGGACAGGGGGCACGGAATCTGGGGCCAACGTCCTGACTTTC.

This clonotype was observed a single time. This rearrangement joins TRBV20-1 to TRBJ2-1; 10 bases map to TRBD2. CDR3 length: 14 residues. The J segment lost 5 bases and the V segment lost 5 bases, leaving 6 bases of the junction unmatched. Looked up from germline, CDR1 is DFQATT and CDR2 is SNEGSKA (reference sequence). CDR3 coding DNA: TGCAGTGCTTTAACTAGCGGGATAGACAATGAGCAGTTCTTC. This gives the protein CSALTSGIDNEQFF.

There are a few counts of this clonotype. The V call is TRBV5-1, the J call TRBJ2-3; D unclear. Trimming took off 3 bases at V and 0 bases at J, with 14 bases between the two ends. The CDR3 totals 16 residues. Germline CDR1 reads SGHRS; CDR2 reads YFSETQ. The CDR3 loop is CASSYRSAASTDTQYF. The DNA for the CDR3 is TGCGCCAGCAGCTACCGCTCCGCAGCGAGCACAGATACGCAGTATTTT.